The source of this T cell receptor beta chain is a study of cytomegalovirus exposure and HLA in healthy donors. General study points: Rare TCR sequences dominated, though some public TCRs recurred in many donors.

Some clones are missing from TCRdb's copy, which holds only in-frame ones; the method was immunoSEQ multiplex PCR. The table lists roughly 68,000 clones, about 96% of them singletons, with 2% to 2.5% in the top ten. In this sample, this clone turned up once. Its antigen is unknown. At one of its ends the junction is not consistent with the germline gene, which may arise from a read error. The length of the CDR3 is 14 residues. Looked up from germline, CDR1 is SQVTM and CDR2 is ANQGSEA. Donors were drawn from the approximately 130-subject validation cohort, separate from the approximately 680-subject first cohort.

This TCR came from a man aged 18 to 29 in good health and CMV-seronegative. The rearrangement joins TRBV29-1 to TRBJ1-5, with a weak D call TRBD1 (6 bases). Sequenced: PBMCs. The CDR3 DNA sequence: TGCAGCGATGAACTAAGGACAGCAAATCAGCCCCAGCATTTT. Translating gives CSDELRTANQPQHF.